Each of the 5 T cell receptor beta chains below was sequenced from the same sample in a study of blood T cell repertoires in COVID-19. Method: immunoSEQ multiplex PCR; TCRdb's copy keeps in-frame clones and lacks some. The sample lists about 250,000 clones, around 91% occurring once. Specimen: PBMCs or T cells enriched from blood (not recorded which). These receptors all stem from a woman aged 18-35 years who had recovered from COVID-19.

This chain joins TRBV27 and TRBJ2-1, with 11 positions matching TRBD2. Germline V gene sequence: CDR1 MNHEY, CDR2 SMNVEV (reference sequence). The V gene end was trimmed by 2 bases and the J gene end by 5 bases; junction bases not matched to a gene: 5. This CDR3 region has 16 residues. The CDR3 nucleotides read TGTGCCAGCAGTTTACCTAGCGGGGGGTCGAACAATGAGCAGTTCTTC. This gives the protein CASSLPSGGSNNEQFF.

The chain uses TRBV5-4 and TRBJ2-1, with D possibly matching TRBD1 (7 bases). Germline V gene lookup returns CDR1 SGHNT and CDR2 YYREEE (reference sequence). The V and J ends lost 4 bases and 4 bases respectively, with 9 bases between them. This CDR3 contains 13 residues. CDR3 residues: CASSPGGYNEQFF. CDR3 bases: TGTGCCAGCAGCCCAGGGGGGTACAATGAGCAGTTCTTC.

Worth noting for this clone: The junction departs from the called germline gene at one end, perhaps through a read error. The J gene is TRBJ2-7, the V gene TRBV11-2, with D tentatively TRBD2 (5 bases). The germline CDR1 and CDR2 sequences are SGHAT and FQNNGV. This CDR3 contains 13 residues. CDR3 bases: TGTGCCAGCAGCATAGACCTTCCACGGGGGCAGTACTTC. The encoded protein is CASSIDLPRGQYF.

The V call is TRBV25-1, the J call TRBJ2-2, with TRBD1 matching over 11 bases. The ends lost 6 bases at V and 5 bases at J; junction bases unmatched: 8. This CDR3 is built from 16 residues. From germline, CDR1 is MGHDK and CDR2 SYGVNS. This CDR3 reads CASRKPGQGVTGELFF. CDR3 DNA: TGTGCCAGCAGAAAACCGGGACAGGGGGTTACCGGGGAGCTGTTTTTT.

This chain uses TRBV29-1 with TRBJ1-1, with 10 bases matching TRBD1. Germline CDR1 reads SQVTM; CDR2 reads ANQGSEA. With 2 bases clipped from V and 3 bases from J, the junction kept 3 bases outside the gene matches. CDR3 length equals 14 residues. CDR3 residues: CSVERTGGDTEAFF. Here the CDR3 DNA reads TGCAGCGTTGAAAGGACAGGGGGAGACACTGAAGCTTTCTTT.